This T cell receptor (beta chain) comes out of a study of CD8 T cells in ankylosing spondylitis. Study-wide findings and caveats: Apparently characteristic of ankylosing spondylitis blood was a TCR beta motif (fewer than ten highly homologous variants). Significant enrichment of disease-linked clones was reportedly seen in matched ankylosing spondylitis synovial fluid.

This clonotype was counted ten times or more. Its antigen remains unidentified. Libraries for TCR beta were made by quantitative 5'-RACE with molecular barcodes. MiXCR, applied by TCRdb to the 5' RACE reads, yields one record per CDR3 protein. The table records about 700,000 distinct CDR3 sequences, 15% to 20% of them present only once. The CDR3 runs to 14 residues. The ends were cut back, 4 bases at V and 2 bases at J, with 10 bases in the middle. Germline V CDR1 and CDR2: MNHEY, SVGAGI. The sequence was obtained from a male donor with ankylosing spondylitis. Input material: blood, either unsorted or a sorted T cell fraction (not recorded which). The genes are TRBV6-5 and TRBJ2-3; no clear D. This chain's CDR3 is CASSLTGYTDTQYF. CDR3 nucleotides: TGTGCCAGCAGTTTGACGGGCTACACAGATACGCAGTATTTT.